This TCR beta chain was profiled in a study of low-dose radiotherapy and immunotherapy resistance in tumors. Study summary: The authors gave intravenous cyclophosphamide 200 mg/m2 every two weeks, one day before radiation and immunotherapy.

Priming of first-strand cDNA relied on TRAV- and TRBV-specific primers (covering alpha and beta chains). A roughly 20-cycle PCR with a constant-region primer and V-primer adapter amplified TCRs. MiXCR, applied by TCRdb to the reads, yields one record per CDR3 protein. The repertoire includes tens of thousands of distinct CDR3 sequences, around 27% of them detected once, and 6.6% sits in the top ten. This clonotype was detected ten times or more. Time point meaning: before trial treatment. The germline gives CDR1 DFQATT, CDR2 SNEGSKA (reference sequence). The CDR3 spans 12 residues. Trimming cost V 6 bases and J 2 bases, with 8 bases left between them.

V and J are TRBV20-1 and TRBJ1-5, with D possibly matching TRBD1 (5 bases). The specimen comprised PBMCs, sampled before treatment. The clonotype was recovered from a male donor with rectosigmoid adenocarcinoma. This CDR3 is CSARGGNQPQHF. CDR3 DNA: TGCAGTGCAAGGGGTGGCAATCAGCCCCAGCATTTT.